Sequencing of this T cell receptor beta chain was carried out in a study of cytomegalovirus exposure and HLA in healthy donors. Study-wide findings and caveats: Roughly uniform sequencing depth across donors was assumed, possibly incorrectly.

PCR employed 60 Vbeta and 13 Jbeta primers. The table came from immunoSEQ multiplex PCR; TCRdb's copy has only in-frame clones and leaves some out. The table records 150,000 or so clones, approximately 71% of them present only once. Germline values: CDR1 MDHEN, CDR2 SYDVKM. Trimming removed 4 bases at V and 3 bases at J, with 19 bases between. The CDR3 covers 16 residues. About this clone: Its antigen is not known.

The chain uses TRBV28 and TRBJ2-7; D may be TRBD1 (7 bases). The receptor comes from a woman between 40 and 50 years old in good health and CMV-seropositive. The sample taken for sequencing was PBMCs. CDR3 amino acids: CASSSPPRGRLYEQYF. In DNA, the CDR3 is TGTGCCAGCAGTTCCCCCCCCAGGGGGAGGCTCTACGAGCAGTACTTC.